One sample yielded the 4 T cell receptor beta chains listed below, sequenced in a study of blood T cell repertoires in COVID-19 (dated by TCRdb to the early 2020s). Library creation used the immunoSEQ multiplex PCR assay. This immuneACCESS table, as held by TCRdb, lists in-frame sequences with V and J called but not all clones. Of the missing ones, under half trace to an unresolved V gene in checked studies; the others have no known cause. The sample records 120,000 to 150,000 clones, roughly four fifths of which are singletons. The ten largest clones represent roughly 3.9% of the sample. Sequencing used peripheral blood. These receptors all stem from a woman older than 75 with acute or convalescent COVID-19.

The J gene is TRBJ2-1, the V gene TRBV10-3, with D perhaps matching TRBD2 (6 bases). This CDR3 is 16 amino acids long. The ends were cut back, 0 bases at V and 6 bases at J, with 15 bases in the middle. Germline V gene data show CDR1 as ENHRY and CDR2 as SYGVKD. This chain's CDR3 is CAISESTSFVRNEQFF. The CDR3 DNA follows: TGTGCCATCAGTGAGTCCACTAGCTTTGTTCGCAATGAGCAGTTCTTC.

The chain uses TRBV28 and TRBJ1-2; TRBD1 agrees at 9 bases. This CDR3 is built from 18 residues. Germline V gene lookup returns CDR1 MDHEN and CDR2 SYDVKM. Trimming took 5 bases from V and 4 from J; bases not matched to a gene: 17. The CDR3 spells CASSPTGTGWVLGYGYTF. The CDR3 bases are TGTGCCAGCAGTCCTACCGGGACAGGGTGGGTTTTAGGCTATGGCTACACCTTC.

The V call is TRBV9, the J call TRBJ2-1, with TRBD2 matching over 10 bases. The CDR3 sequence is 16 residues long. Germline CDR1 is SGDLS and CDR2 is YYNGEE. V dropped 0 bases and J dropped 10; count of bases not matched to a gene: 10. DNA of the CDR3: TGTGCCAGCAGCGTAGGGCCAGCGGGGGGGCCAGGAGAGCAGTTCTTC. This codes for CASSVGPAGGPGEQFF. Full variable domain (rest looked up from reference TRBV9 and TRBJ2-1): DSGVTQTPKHLITATGQRVTLRCSPRSGDLSVYWYQQSLDQGLQFLIQYYNGEERAKGNILERFSAQQFPDLHSELNLSSLELGDSALYFCASSVGPAGGPGEQFFGPGTRLTVL.

V is TRBV2 and J is TRBJ1-6, with 10 bases that match TRBD1. V lost 8 bases to trimming and J lost 7 bases; unmatched junction nucleotides: 8. Germline V gene data show CDR1 as SNHLY and CDR2 as FYNNEI. The CDR3 loop spans 15 amino acids. The chain's CDR3 is CASDRGRLGNSPLHF. The CDR3 DNA reads as TGTGCCAGCGACAGGGGGCGCCTTGGGAATTCACCCCTCCACTTT. Supplemented by reference TRBV2 and TRBJ1-6, the full variable domain reads EPEVTQTPSHQVTQMGQEVILRCVPISNHLYFYWYRQILGQKVEFLVSFYNNEISEKSEIFDDQFSVERPDGSNFTLKIRSTKLEDSAMYFCASDRGRLGNSPLHFGNGTRLTVT.